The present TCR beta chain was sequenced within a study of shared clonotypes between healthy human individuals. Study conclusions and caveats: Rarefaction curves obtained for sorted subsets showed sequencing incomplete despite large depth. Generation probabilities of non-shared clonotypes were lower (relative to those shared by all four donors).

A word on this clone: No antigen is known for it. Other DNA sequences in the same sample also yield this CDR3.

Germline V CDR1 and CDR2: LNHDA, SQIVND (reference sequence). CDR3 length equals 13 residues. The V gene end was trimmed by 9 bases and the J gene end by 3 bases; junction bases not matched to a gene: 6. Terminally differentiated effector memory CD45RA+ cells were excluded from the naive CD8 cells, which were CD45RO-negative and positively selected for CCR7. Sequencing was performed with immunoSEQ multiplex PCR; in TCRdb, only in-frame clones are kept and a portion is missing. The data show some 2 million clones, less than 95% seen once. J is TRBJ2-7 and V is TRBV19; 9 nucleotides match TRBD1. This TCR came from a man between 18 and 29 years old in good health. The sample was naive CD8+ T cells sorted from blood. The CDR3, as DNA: TGTGCCAGCGGTCCGGGACAGGGCTACGAGCAGTACTTC. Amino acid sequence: CASGPGQGYEQYF.